Listed below are T cell receptor beta chains from one sample, sequenced in a study of blood T cell dynamics during melanoma immunotherapy. Only in-frame clones appear in the TCRdb table, and some are missing; sequencing was by immunoSEQ multiplex PCR. The table lists 15,000 to 20,000 clones, about 89% of them singletons. Material: blood, obtained from a patient treated with checkpoint blockade. These receptor sequences come from a human donor with melanoma. The CDR3 runs from the conserved cysteine through the conserved F or W. D genes are given only for firm matches.

J gene,D gene,V gene,CDR3 DNA,CDR3 protein
TRBJ2-1,TRBD2,TRBV11-2,TGTGCCAGCATCAAATCGGGACTAGCGGGTGCCTACAATGAGCAGTTCTTC,CASIKSGLAGAYNEQFF
TRBJ2-1,TRBD2,TRBV19,TGTGCCAGCCAGCGCGCGGGGGTAGGGCGGCGAACGGATGAGCAGTTCTTC,CASQRAGVGRRTDEQFF
TRBJ2-2,.,TRBV6-4,TGTGCCAGCAGTTGGGGGCCCACCGGGGAGCTGTTTTTT,CASSWGPTGELFF
TRBJ2-1,TRBD2,TRBV2,TGTGCCAGCAGCCGAACTAGCGGGAGGTCCTACAATGAGCAGTTCTTC,CASSRTSGRSYNEQFF
TRBJ2-7,.,TRBV5-5,TGTGCCAGCAGCTTGGGGGCTAGAGAGAGCTACGAGCAGTACTTC,CASSLGARESYEQYF
TRBJ2-7,.,TRBV19,TGTGCCAGTAGTCTGGGACGAAAAGCCTACGAGCAGTACTTC,CASSLGRKAYEQYF
TRBJ1-1,.,TRBV19,TGTGCCAGTAGACCCGGGGGTAGGGACACTGAAGCTTTCTTT,CASRPGGRDTEAFF
TRBJ2-3,.,TRBV30,TGTGCCTGGAGAAGAGGGAAGGGGGGTACGCAGTATTTT,CAWRRGKGGTQYF
TRBJ2-2,TRBD2,TRBV5-6,TGTGCCAGCAGCTTGGGGCCTCACGCCGGGAGGAAAGCCGGGGAGCTGTTTTTT,CASSLGPHAGRKAGELFF
TRBJ2-1,TRBD2,TRBV27,TGTGCCAGCAACCAACCCGGACTAGCGGGAGGATCTGAGCAGTTCTTC,CASNQPGLAGGSEQFF